This is a list of T cell receptor beta chains from one sample in a study of blood T cells in healthy people across ages. MiXCR, run by TCRdb on the 5' RACE reads, gives a single entry per CDR3 protein. The profile shows hundreds of thousands of distinct CDR3 sequences, around 54% of them singletons. The sequencing input was blood. Receptor source: a man in his fifties or sixties in good health. CDR3s include the opening cysteine and the closing phenylalanine or tryptophan. The D gene is left open where the match is weak. Not every row has a clone size; where given, it reads once, few, many or a size class.

TRBV6-5	.	few	17	TRBJ2-3	TGTGCCAGCAGTTACTCAAACCCCTCGTGGCAGCCAGATACGCAGTATTTT	CASSYSNPSWQPDTQYF
TRBV2	TRBD1	few	13	TRBJ1-1	TGTGCCAGCAGGGTACAGGGGGACACTGAAGCTTTCTTT	CASRVQGDTEAFF
TRBV12-3/TRBV12-4	TRBD2	few	15	TRBJ2-1	TGTGCCAGCAGTTTCCTTCGGGGGGCCTACAATGAGCAGTTCTTC	CASSFLRGAYNEQFF
TRBV7-2	.	once	16	TRBJ2-5	TGTGCCAGCAGCTTAGCGGAGTACCTGCGTCGGGAGACCCAGTACTTC	CASSLAEYLRRETQYF
TRBV10-2	.	.	14	TRBJ2-3	TGCGCCACAAGTCGAGACAGTGGAGGAGATACGCAGTATTTT	CATSRDSGGDTQYF
TRBV29-1	.	many	16	TRBJ1-2	TGCAGCGTTGACGATTTTGGGACGGGAGCTAACTATGGCTACACCTTC	CSVDDFGTGANYGYTF
TRBV25-1	.	once	14	TRBJ2-5	TGTGCCAGCAGTGATTCGGGGGCCGGAGAGACCCAGTACTTC	CASSDSGAGETQYF
TRBV4-1	.	.	14	TRBJ2-3	TGCGCCAGCAGCCAAGAGGGCTCTTCCGATACGCAGTATTTT	CASSQEGSSDTQYF
TRBV20-1	.	.	13	TRBJ1-1	TGCAGTGCCCAGAGCGGGGAGTCAGGTGAAGCTTTCTTT	CSAQSGESGEAFF
TRBV6-5	.	.	15	TRBJ1-3	TGTGCCAGCAGCCCCGACTTCTACTCTGGAAACACCATATATTTT	CASSPDFYSGNTIYF
TRBV6-6	TRBD2	.	15	TRBJ2-5	TGTGCCAGCAGCCCCTGGGGGGGTGAGGCAGAGACCCAGTACTTC	CASSPWGGEAETQYF
TRBV9	TRBD2	.	16	TRBJ2-5	TGTGCCAGCAGCGTAACTAGCGGGGGAGCCCAAGAGACCCAGTACTTC	CASSVTSGGAQETQYF
TRBV6-6	.	few	13	TRBJ1-2	TGTGCCAGCAGTTACTCTGGGCAGGGAGGAGGCACCTTC	CASSYSGQGGGTF
TRBV5-1	.	.	15	TRBJ2-1	TGCGCCAGCAGCAACCCGGGACTCCGAAACAATGAGCAGTTCTTC	CASSNPGLRNNEQFF
TRBV5-6	TRBD1	.	16	TRBJ1-5	TGTGCCAGCAGCTTATGGACAGGGGGCGGAAATCAGCCCCAGCATTTT	CASSLWTGGGNQPQHF
TRBV20-1	TRBD2	.	16	TRBJ2-5	TGCAGTGCTAGAGATCCGATGACTAGCGGGGCGGAGACCCAGTACTTT	CSARDPMTSGAETQYF
TRBV7-2	TRBD2	few	14	TRBJ2-1	TGTGCCAGCAGCCTCTGGGCGGGGGGCGTTGAGCAGTTCTTC	CASSLWAGGVEQFF
TRBV9	.	.	15	TRBJ1-5	TGTGCCAGCAGCGTAGCGGTAACGGGTGGTCAGCCCCAGCATTTT	CASSVAVTGGQPQHF
TRBV7-9	.	.	14	TRBJ1-2	TGTGCCAGCAGCTTAGCGCAGGGTTCAGGGGGCTACACCTTC	CASSLAQGSGGYTF
TRBV12-3/TRBV12-4	.	few	15	TRBJ1-2	TGTGCCAGCAGTTTAGCGACGACCGTAGTCTATGGCTACACCTTC	CASSLATTVVYGYTF
TRBV20-1	.	few	12	TRBJ2-1	TGCAGCACCCCCACCTCCTACAATGAGCAGTTCTTC	CSTPTSYNEQFF
TRBV6-5	.	.	16	TRBJ1-4	TGTGCCAGCAGTTACTCGATTTTCGGCGGTAATGAAAAACTGTTTTTT	CASSYSIFGGNEKLFF
TRBV7-9	.	.	13	TRBJ2-5	TGTGCCAGCGGGGGACTGAACCAAGAGACCCAGTACTTC	CASGGLNQETQYF
TRBV4-2	.	.	17	TRBJ2-3	TGTGCCAGCAGCCAAGAATGGGTGGGGGCAAATCCAGATACGCAGTATTTT	CASSQEWVGANPDTQYF
TRBV12-3/TRBV12-4	.	few	14	TRBJ1-2	TGTGCCAGCAGTAAGTCGGAGATTGAGGATGGCTACACCTTC	CASSKSEIEDGYTF
TRBV7-2	.	.	15	TRBJ2-5	TGTGCCAGCAGCTTAAATCCGGGGGCGGAGGAGACCCAGTACTTC	CASSLNPGAEETQYF
TRBV7-9	.	.	13	TRBJ2-1	TGTGCCAGCAGCAAGGGACTTTTAAATGAGCAGTTCTTC	CASSKGLLNEQFF
TRBV15	.	.	17	TRBJ2-7	TGTGCCACCAGCAGAGCCGGTCGGGGTGCGGGGTCCTACGAGCAGTACTTC	CATSRAGRGAGSYEQYF
TRBV6-2/TRBV6-3	TRBD1	.	13	TRBJ2-7	TGTGCCAGCAGACAGACAGGGACCGACGAGCAGTACTTC	CASRQTGTDEQYF
TRBV5-4	.	.	14	TRBJ2-5	TGTGCCAGCAGCGTGACAGGAGCACAAGAGACCCAGTACTTC	CASSVTGAQETQYF
TRBV5-1	TRBD1	.	17	TRBJ2-6	TGCGCCAGCAGCCCCGGGACAGGGATCTCTGGGGCCAACGTCCTGACTTTC	CASSPGTGISGANVLTF
TRBV6-6	TRBD2	.	15	TRBJ2-1	TGTGCCAGCAGTTACACCTTGACTAGCGGGAATGAGCAGTTCTTC	CASSYTLTSGNEQFF
TRBV5-1	.	.	15	TRBJ2-1	TGCGCCAGCAGCTACCTTTATGAGCCCTACAATGAGCAGTTCTTC	CASSYLYEPYNEQFF
TRBV20-1	.	.	13	TRBJ2-7	TGCAGTGCTTCTCAGGGGAGGCCCTACGAGCAGTACTTC	CSASQGRPYEQYF
TRBV5-1	.	.	14	TRBJ2-3	TGCGCCAGCAGCCAGCGGGCCAGCACAGATACGCAGTATTTT	CASSQRASTDTQYF
TRBV24-1	TRBD1	once	16	TRBJ1-2	TGTGCCACCAGTGACCCCGGGACAGAGGTGTACTATGGCTACACCTTC	CATSDPGTEVYYGYTF
TRBV5-1	.	.	14	TRBJ1-6	TGCGCCAGCAGCCCTCACTACGAGGGTTCACCCCTCCACTTT	CASSPHYEGSPLHF
TRBV12-3/TRBV12-4	.	.	14	TRBJ1-2	TGTGCCAGCAGCTTGGGGGGCGAGAACTATGGCTACACCTTC	CASSLGGENYGYTF
TRBV4-2	TRBD2	few	16	TRBJ2-1	TGTGCCAGCAGCCAAGCGGGACTAGCTCAACAAAATGAGCAGTTCTTC	CASSQAGLAQQNEQFF
TRBV4-1	.	once	14	TRBJ1-2	TGCGCCAGCAGCCAAGGAGAGGGGGACTATGGCTACACCTTC	CASSQGEGDYGYTF
TRBV6-2/TRBV6-3	.	.	13	TRBJ1-4	TGTGCCAGCAGATCCCCGGGACACGGAAAACTGTTTTTT	CASRSPGHGKLFF
TRBV5-1	TRBD2	.	15	TRBJ2-2	TGCGCCAGCATGACGGGACTAGGCCGAGACGGGGAGCTGTTTTTT	CASMTGLGRDGELFF
TRBV20-1	TRBD2	few	13	TRBJ2-7	TGCAGTGCCCGTGCGGGGGGCGACTACGAGCAGTACTTC	CSARAGGDYEQYF
TRBV20-1	TRBD2	.	14	TRBJ2-3	TGCAGTGCTAGAATAGCGGGGGTCACAGATACGCAGTATTTT	CSARIAGVTDTQYF
TRBV3-1	.	.	14	TRBJ2-1	TGTGCCAGCAGCCTGTCGGCTAGTGGCGATGAGCAGTTCTTC	CASSLSASGDEQFF
TRBV20-1	TRBD1	.	17	TRBJ2-4	TGCAGTGCCAAACCGGGACAGGGTTTTCTAGCCAAAAACATTCAGTACTTC	CSAKPGQGFLAKNIQYF
TRBV29-1	TRBD2	few	15	TRBJ2-1	TGCAGCGTTGAGGCCTGGGCGGGGGGGCCCAATGAGCAGTTCTTC	CSVEAWAGGPNEQFF
TRBV9	TRBD2	once	15	TRBJ2-7	TGTGCCAGCAGCGGCGGACTAGCGGTCTCCTACGAGCAGTACTTC	CASSGGLAVSYEQYF
TRBV9	TRBD2	few	15	TRBJ2-5	TGTGCCAGCAGCAAAAGACTAGCGGGGGGAGAGACCCAGTACTTC	CASSKRLAGGETQYF
TRBV6-5	.	few	16	TRBJ2-7	TGTGCCAGCAGTTACTCGAGTGGCGCTTACTTCCACGAGCAGTACTTC	CASSYSSGAYFHEQYF
TRBV28	TRBD1	.	14	TRBJ1-5	TGTACCAGCAGTTTGGGACAGGTCAATCAGCCCCAGCATTTT	CTSSLGQVNQPQHF
TRBV5-1	TRBD1	few	14	TRBJ2-7	TGCGCCAGCAGCTTGGGGCAGGGGGCATGCGAGCAGTACTTC	CASSLGQGACEQYF
TRBV6-5	.	few	13	TRBJ2-5	TGTGCCAGCAGTCACAGGGTGCGGGAGACCCAGTACTTC	CASSHRVRETQYF
TRBV12-3/TRBV12-4	TRBD2	.	16	TRBJ2-5	TGTGCCAGCAGTTCCTGGACTAGCGGGGCTCAAGAGACCCAGTACTTC	CASSSWTSGAQETQYF
TRBV27	.	.	14	TRBJ1-1	TGTGCCAGCAAGAAGGGGGGGGGTTACACTGAAGCTTTCTTT	CASKKGGGYTEAFF
TRBV18	TRBD2	once	16	TRBJ2-5	TGTGCCAGCTCACCGAGCGGGGCCCGTCGACAAGAGACCCAGTACTTC	CASSPSGARRQETQYF
TRBV21-1	.	.	20	TRBJ2-5	TGTGCCAGCAGCTTCCGGTCCGGGACAGGGGCTTGGACTTCCCAAGAGACCCAGTACTTC	CASSFRSGTGAWTSQETQYF
TRBV6-1	.	.	15	TRBJ2-7	TGTGCCAGCAGTGAATCGCAGGTTGAGTCCTACGAGCAGTACTTC	CASSESQVESYEQYF
TRBV12-3/TRBV12-4	TRBD1	.	14	TRBJ1-4	TGTGCCAGCAGTTTAAGACAGGGTCGAGAAAAACTGTTTTTT	CASSLRQGREKLFF
TRBV10-3	TRBD1	.	14	TRBJ1-2	TGTGCCATCAGCCTGGGACAGGGGGCAGGTGGCTACACCTTC	CAISLGQGAGGYTF